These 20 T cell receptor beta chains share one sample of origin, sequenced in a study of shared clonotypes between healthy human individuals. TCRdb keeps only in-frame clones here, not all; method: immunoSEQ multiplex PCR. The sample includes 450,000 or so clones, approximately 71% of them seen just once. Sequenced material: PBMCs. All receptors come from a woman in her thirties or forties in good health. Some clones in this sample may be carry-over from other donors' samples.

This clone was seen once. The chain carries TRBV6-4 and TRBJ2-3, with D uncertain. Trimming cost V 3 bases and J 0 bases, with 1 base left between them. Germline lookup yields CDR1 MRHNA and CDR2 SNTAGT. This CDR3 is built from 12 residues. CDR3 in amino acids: CASSESTDTQYF. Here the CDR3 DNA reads TGTGCCAGCAGTGAGAGCACAGATACGCAGTATTTT.

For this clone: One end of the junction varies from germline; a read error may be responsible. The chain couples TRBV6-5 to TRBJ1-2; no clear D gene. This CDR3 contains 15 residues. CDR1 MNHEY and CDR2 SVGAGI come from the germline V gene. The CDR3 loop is CAGSSRRTNNYGYAF. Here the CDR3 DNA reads TGTGCCGGCAGTTCCAGGCGCACAAATAACTATGGCTACGCCTTC.

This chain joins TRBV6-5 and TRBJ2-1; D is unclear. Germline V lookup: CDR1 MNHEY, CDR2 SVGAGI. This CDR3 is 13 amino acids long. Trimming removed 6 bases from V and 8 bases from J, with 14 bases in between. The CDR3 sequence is CASSPHERYEQFF. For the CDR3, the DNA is TGTGCCAGCAGCCCCCACGAGAGGTATGAGCAGTTCTTC.

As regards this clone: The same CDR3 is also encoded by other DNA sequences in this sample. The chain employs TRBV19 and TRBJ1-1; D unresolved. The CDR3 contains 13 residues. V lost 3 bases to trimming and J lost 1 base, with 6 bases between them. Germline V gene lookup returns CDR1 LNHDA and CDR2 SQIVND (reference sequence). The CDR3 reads CASSITENTEAFF. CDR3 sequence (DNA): TGTGCCAGTAGTATCACGGAGAACACTGAAGCTTTCTTT.

The CDR3 bases are TGTGCCAGCAGCGCGACCCGAAGTGGGGAAAAACTGTTTTTT. Protein product: CASSATRSGEKLFF. The chain is built from TRBV5-4 and TRBJ1-4; D unclear. The V end lost 4 bases, the J end lost 8 bases, and 15 bases lay between the germline ends. The germline V gene has CDR1 SGHNT and CDR2 YYREEE (reference sequence). The CDR3 sequence is 14 residues long.

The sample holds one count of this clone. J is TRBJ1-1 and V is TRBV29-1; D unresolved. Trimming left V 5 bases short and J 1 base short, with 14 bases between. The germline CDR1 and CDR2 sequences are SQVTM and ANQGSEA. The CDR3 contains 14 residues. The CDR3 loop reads CSVSSTSSNTEAFF. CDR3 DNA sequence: TGCAGCGTTAGCTCTACGTCCTCGAACACTGAAGCTTTCTTT.

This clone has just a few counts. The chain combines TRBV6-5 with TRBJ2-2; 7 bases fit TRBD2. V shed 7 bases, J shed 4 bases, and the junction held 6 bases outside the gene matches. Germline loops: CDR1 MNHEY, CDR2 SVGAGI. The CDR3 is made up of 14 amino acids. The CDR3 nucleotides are TGTGCCAGCAAAGCGGGATCCTCCACCGGGGAGCTGTTTTTT. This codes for CASKAGSSTGELFF.

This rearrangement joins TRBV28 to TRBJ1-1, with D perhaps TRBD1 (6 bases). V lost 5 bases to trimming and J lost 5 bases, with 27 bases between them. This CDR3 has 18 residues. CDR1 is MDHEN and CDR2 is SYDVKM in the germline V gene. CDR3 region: CASSLGNLWGGNGTEAFF. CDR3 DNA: TGTGCCAGCAGTCTTGGCAATTTGTGGGGGGGCAATGGGACTGAAGCTTTCTTT.

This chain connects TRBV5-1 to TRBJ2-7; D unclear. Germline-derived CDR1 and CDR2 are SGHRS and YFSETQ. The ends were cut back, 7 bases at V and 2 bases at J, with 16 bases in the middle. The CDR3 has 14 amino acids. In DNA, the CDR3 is TGCGCCAGCCGGCATTCCGAAAGGGCCTACGAGCAGTACTTC. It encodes CASRHSERAYEQYF.

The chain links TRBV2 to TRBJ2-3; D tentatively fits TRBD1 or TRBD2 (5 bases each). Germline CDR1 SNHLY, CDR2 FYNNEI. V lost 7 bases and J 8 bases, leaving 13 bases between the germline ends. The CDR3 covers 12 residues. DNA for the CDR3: TGTGCCAGCATCCGGGGCCTTAGTACGCAGTATTTT. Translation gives CASIRGLSTQYF.

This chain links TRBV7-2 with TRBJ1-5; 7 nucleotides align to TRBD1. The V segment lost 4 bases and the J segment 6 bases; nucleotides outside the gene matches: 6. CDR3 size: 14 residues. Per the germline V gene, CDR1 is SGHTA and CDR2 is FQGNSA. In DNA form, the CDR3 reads TGTGCCAGCAGCTACAGGGGTGGTGGTCAGCCCCAGCATTTT. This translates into CASSYRGGGQPQHF. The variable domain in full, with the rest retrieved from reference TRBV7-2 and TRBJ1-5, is GAGVSQSPSNKVTEKGKDVELRCDPISGHTALYWYRQSLGQGLEFLIYFQGNSAPDKSGLPSDRFSAERTGGSVSTLTIQRTQQEDSAVYLCASSYRGGGQPQHFGDGTRLSIL.

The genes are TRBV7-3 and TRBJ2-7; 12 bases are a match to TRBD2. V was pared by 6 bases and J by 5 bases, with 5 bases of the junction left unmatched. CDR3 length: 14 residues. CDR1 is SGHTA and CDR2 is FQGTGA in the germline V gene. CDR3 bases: TGTGCCAGCAGTATAGGACTAGCGGGAAACGAGCAGTACTTC. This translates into CASSIGLAGNEQYF. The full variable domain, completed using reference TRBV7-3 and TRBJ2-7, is GAGVSQTPSNKVTEKGKYVELRCDPISGHTALYWYRQSLGQGPEFLIYFQGTGAADDSGLPNDRFFAVRPEGSVSTLKIQRTERGDSAVYLCASSIGLAGNEQYFGPGTRLTVT.

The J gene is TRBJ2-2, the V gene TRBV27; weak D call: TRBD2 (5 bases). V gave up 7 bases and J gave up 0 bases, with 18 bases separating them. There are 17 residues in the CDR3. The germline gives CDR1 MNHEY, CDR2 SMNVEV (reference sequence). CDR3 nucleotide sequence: TGTGCCAGCATTAATAGCGTGGGATACGCGAACACCGGGGAGCTGTTTTTT. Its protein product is CASINSVGYANTGELFF.

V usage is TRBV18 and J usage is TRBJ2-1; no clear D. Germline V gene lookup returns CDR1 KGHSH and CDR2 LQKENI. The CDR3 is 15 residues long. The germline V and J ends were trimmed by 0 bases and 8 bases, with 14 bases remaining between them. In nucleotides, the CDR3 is TGTGCCAGCTCACCACCTTTTAGAGATTACGATGAGCAGTTCTTC. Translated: CASSPPFRDYDEQFF. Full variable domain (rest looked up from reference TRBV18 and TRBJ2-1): NAGVMQNPRHLVRRRGQEARLRCSPMKGHSHVYWYRQLPEEGLKFMVYLQKENIIDESGMPKERFSAEFPKEGPSILRIQQVVRGDSAAYFCASSPPFRDYDEQFFGPGTRLTVL.

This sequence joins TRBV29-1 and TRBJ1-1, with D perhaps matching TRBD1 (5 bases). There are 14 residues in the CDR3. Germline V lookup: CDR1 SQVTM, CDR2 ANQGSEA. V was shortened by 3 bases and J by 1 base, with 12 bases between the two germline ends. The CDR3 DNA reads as TGCAGCGTTGATACTGACGGGACGAACACTGAAGCTTTCTTT. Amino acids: CSVDTDGTNTEAFF.

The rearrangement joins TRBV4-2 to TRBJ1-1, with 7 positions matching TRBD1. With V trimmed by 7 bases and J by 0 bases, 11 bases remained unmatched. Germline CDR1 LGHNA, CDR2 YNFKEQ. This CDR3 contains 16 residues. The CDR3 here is CASTLDPTGMNTEAFF. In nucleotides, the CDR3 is TGTGCCAGCACCCTCGACCCGACAGGGATGAACACTGAAGCTTTCTTT.

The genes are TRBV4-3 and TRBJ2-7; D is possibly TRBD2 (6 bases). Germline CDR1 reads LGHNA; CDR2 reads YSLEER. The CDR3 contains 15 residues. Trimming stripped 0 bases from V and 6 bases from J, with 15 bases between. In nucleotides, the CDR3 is TGCGCCAGCAGCCAAGAAGAAGGTTTGGGGGGCGAGCAGTACTTC. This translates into CASSQEEGLGGEQYF.

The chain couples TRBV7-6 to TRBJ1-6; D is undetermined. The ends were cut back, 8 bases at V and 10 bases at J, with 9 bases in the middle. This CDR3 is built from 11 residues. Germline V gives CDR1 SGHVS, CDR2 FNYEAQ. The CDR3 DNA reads TGTGCCAGCGAAGCTTGGTCACCCCTCCACTTT. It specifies CASEAWSPLHF. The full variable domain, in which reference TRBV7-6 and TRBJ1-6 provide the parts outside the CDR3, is GAGVSQSPRYKVTKRGQDVALRCDPISGHVSLYWYRQALGQGPEFLTYFNYEAQQDKSGLPNDRFSAERPEGSISTLTIQRTEQRDSAMYRCASEAWSPLHFGNGTRLTVT.

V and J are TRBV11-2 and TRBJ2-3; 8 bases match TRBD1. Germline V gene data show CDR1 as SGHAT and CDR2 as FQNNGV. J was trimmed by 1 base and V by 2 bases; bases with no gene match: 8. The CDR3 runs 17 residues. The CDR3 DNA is TGTGCCAGCAGCTTAACACGGACAGGGTTTGGCACAGATACGCAGTATTTT. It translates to CASSLTRTGFGTDTQYF.

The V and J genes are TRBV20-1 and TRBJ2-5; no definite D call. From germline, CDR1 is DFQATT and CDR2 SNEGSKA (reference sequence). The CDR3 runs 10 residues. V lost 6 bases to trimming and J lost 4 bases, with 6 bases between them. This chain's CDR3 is CSAPPETQYF. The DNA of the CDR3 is TGCAGTGCGCCGCCAGAGACCCAGTACTTC.